These 15 T cell receptor beta chains were all obtained from the same sample, sequenced in a study of low-dose radiotherapy and immunotherapy resistance in tumors. Alpha and beta chains were covered, as first-strand cDNA relied on TRAV- and TRBV-specific primers. The TCRs were subjected to amplification over 20 PCR cycles employing a constant-region primer in conjunction with a V-primer adapter. TCRdb processed the reads anew with MiXCR; each CDR3 protein has one entry. The profile covers about 89,000 distinct CDR3 sequences, with under 10% appearing a single time and 0.8% to 1.3% taken by the ten largest. Specified time point: before trial treatment. Sequencing was performed on PBMCs, taken before treatment. The receptor source for this set is a male donor with prostate cancer.

This clonotype was detected only a few times. The chain couples TRBV4-2 to TRBJ2-7; 8 bases align to TRBD2. Germline-derived CDR1 and CDR2 are LGHNA and YNFKEQ. V shed 0 bases and J 0 bases; nucleotides not matched to a gene: 7. This CDR3 region has 17 residues. CDR3 residues: CASSQDFQRGSSYEQYF. The CDR3 DNA reads TGTGCCAGCAGCCAAGATTTCCAGCGGGGGAGCTCCTACGAGCAGTACTTC.

This chain uses TRBV13 with TRBJ2-7, with TRBD2 matching over 14 bases. J lost 4 bases, V lost 2 bases, and 7 bases had no gene match. Germline CDR1 is PRHDT and CDR2 is FYEKMQ (reference sequence). The CDR3 length is 17 residues. CDR3 coding DNA: TGTGCCAGCAGCTTAACCCCCCGGACTAGCGGGGGGTACGAGCAGTACTTC. Protein sequence: CASSLTPRTSGGYEQYF.

This clonotype was detected ten times or more. The J gene is TRBJ2-7, the V gene TRBV6-2 or TRBV6-3; 15 bases agree with TRBD2. Trimming cost V 2 bases and J 1 base; bases outside gene matches: 12. This CDR3 region has 20 residues. The germline V gene encodes CDR1 MNHEY and CDR2 SVGEGT. The CDR3 coding sequence is TGTGCCAGCAGTTACGCTACCGGGACTAGCGGGAGGCCAACTTCCTACGAGCAGTACTTC. Its protein is CASSYATGTSGRPTSYEQYF.

In its sample, this clonotype was seen many times. The chain uses TRBV9 and TRBJ2-3; 14 nucleotides align to TRBD2. Germline CDR1 is SGDLS and CDR2 is YYNGEE. CDR3 length: 22 amino acids. The ends lost 0 bases at V and 3 bases at J; junction bases unmatched: 18. CDR3 protein: CASSVEPPTSGRAGWRTDTQYF. Written as DNA, the CDR3 is TGTGCCAGCAGCGTAGAGCCTCCGACTAGCGGGAGGGCCGGTTGGAGAACAGATACGCAGTATTTT.

The sample holds a few counts of this clonotype. This likely traces to a read error, being one base from a far larger clone. The V gene is TRBV20-1, the J gene TRBJ2-1, with 8 positions matching TRBD2. J lost 10 bases, V lost 0 bases, and 14 bases had no gene match. The germline V gene encodes CDR1 DFQATT and CDR2 SNEGSKA (reference sequence). This CDR3 has 16 residues. The CDR3 nucleotides are TGCAGTGCTAGAGATTCTGCCGGGAGGGCCACATACGAGCAGTTCTTC. Protein sequence: CSARDSAGRATYEQFF.

At least ten counts were recorded for this clonotype. V usage is TRBV7-9 and J usage is TRBJ2-3; D possibly corresponds to TRBD1 (6 bases). Germline CDR1 and CDR2: SEHNR and FQNEAQ (reference sequence). This CDR3 comprises 15 residues. Trimming stripped 5 bases from V and 2 bases from J, with 14 bases between. The CDR3 loop reads CASSPRGGFTDTQYF. In nucleotides, the CDR3 is TGTGCCAGCAGCCCCCGTGGGGGCTTCACAGATACGCAGTATTTT.

This clonotype was seen at least ten times. This chain connects TRBV27 to TRBJ1-3; TRBD1 might be the D (5 bases). This CDR3 has 15 amino acids. With 5 bases removed from V and 0 bases from J, the gap between germline ends came to 11 bases. CDR1 is MNHEY, CDR2 SMNVEV, per germline (reference sequence). The CDR3 is CASSQDSYSGNTIYF. DNA of the CDR3: TGTGCCAGCAGTCAAGACAGTTACTCTGGAAACACCATATATTTT.

This clonotype was detected ten times or more. The chain couples TRBV19 to TRBJ1-6; 10 bases match TRBD1. V shed 2 bases and J 9 bases; nucleotides not matched to a gene: 4. The CDR3 is made up of 15 amino acids. Per germline, CDR1 LNHDA and CDR2 SQIVND (reference sequence). CDR3 protein: CASSIRGQGISPLHF. Here the CDR3 DNA reads TGTGCCAGTAGTATAAGGGGACAGGGGATTTCACCCCTCCACTTT.

This clonotype was seen many times. The chain has TRBV20-1 and TRBJ2-1; D is ambiguous. CDR1 is DFQATT and CDR2 is SNEGSKA in the germline V gene (reference sequence). This CDR3 has 13 residues. V lost 5 bases to trimming and J lost 5 bases, with 13 bases between them. CDR3 sequence reads: CSAAIAVNNEQFF. In DNA form, the CDR3 reads TGCAGTGCTGCAATAGCAGTTAACAATGAGCAGTTCTTC.

This clonotype appeared a single time. A read error likely explains this, since a far larger clone differs by one base. J is TRBJ2-1 and V is TRBV4-2; 8 bases are a match to TRBD1. CDR1 is LGHNA and CDR2 is YNFKEQ in the germline V gene. V lost 4 bases to trimming and J lost 10 bases; unmatched junction nucleotides: 12. There are 15 residues in the CDR3. The CDR3 bases are TGTGCCAGCAGCCCGTCGGGGACAGGCTCTCGCGAGCAGTTCTTC. It translates to CASSPSGTGSREQFF.

In its sample, this clonotype was seen many times. The rearrangement uses TRBV6-6 and TRBJ2-2; 7 positions agree with TRBD2. CDR1 is MNHNY, CDR2 SVGAGI, per germline (reference sequence). Trimming cost V 0 bases and J 8 bases; bases outside gene matches: 6. CDR3 length: 15 residues. This CDR3 is CASSYSDLRGGELFF. The CDR3 region has the DNA TGTGCCAGCAGTTACTCGGACTTGCGGGGGGGGGAGCTGTTTTTT.

The V call is TRBV7-6, the J call TRBJ2-7; D perhaps matches TRBD1 (6 bases). V was trimmed by 5 bases and J by 2 bases, leaving 16 bases between them. Germline CDR1 is SGHVS and CDR2 is FNYEAQ. The CDR3 spans 15 residues. The CDR3 here is CASSQGTSPTYEQYF. The CDR3 region has the DNA TGTGCCAGCAGCCAGGGGACATCTCCTACCTACGAGCAGTACTTC.

Ten or more counts support this clonotype. The rearrangement links TRBV7-2 to TRBJ2-3; 7 nucleotides line up with TRBD2. The CDR3 consists of 16 residues. The J segment lost 6 bases and the V segment lost 2 bases, leaving 11 bases of the junction unmatched. CDR1 SGHTA and CDR2 FQGNSA come from the germline V gene. DNA for the CDR3: TGTGCCAGCAGCTTACTCGGACTAGGAAAGGGTGATACGCAGTATTTT. As protein: CASSLLGLGKGDTQYF.

This chain joins TRBV20-1 and TRBJ1-1; D is possibly TRBD1 (5 bases). This CDR3 contains 15 residues. V gave up 1 base and J gave up 3 bases, with 15 bases separating them. Germline V gene sequence: CDR1 DFQATT, CDR2 SNEGSKA (reference sequence). The CDR3 spells CSARVVGRADTEAFF. The CDR3 coding sequence is TGCAGTGCTAGAGTTGTGGGCAGGGCGGACACTGAAGCTTTCTTT.

This clonotype was detected ten times or more. The V call is TRBV28, the J call TRBJ2-7; no definite D call. Germline loops: CDR1 MDHEN, CDR2 SYDVKM. Trimming took 8 bases from V and 2 from J, leaving 4 bases between them. The CDR3 covers 10 residues. The CDR3 spells CASGAYEQYF. CDR3 DNA: TGTGCCAGCGGGGCCTACGAGCAGTACTTC.